These T cell receptor beta chains were read from a single sample in a study of T-cell reconstitution after alpha-beta-depleted transplantation in children. TCRdb reanalysed the PCR reads using MiXCR and keeps one entry per CDR3 protein. There are 350,000 to 450,000 distinct CDR3 sequences in the sample; 10% to 15% occur only once, and 4.3% lies in the top ten. The sequencing used PBMCs, collected from the stem cell graft. The receptors here all came from a human donor who donated a stem cell graft to a child with Fanconi anemia. The CDR3 runs from the conserved cysteine through the conserved F or W. A D gene is named only where the DNA matches it firmly. Size values are once, few and many counts, or a class for expanded clones, and some rows have none.

size	V	length	D	J	DNA	CDR3
many	TRBV5-1	13	.	TRBJ2-7	TGCGCCAGCAGCCCGGACTTAGAATACGAGCAGTACTTC	CASSPDLEYEQYF
.	TRBV4-2	17	TRBD2	TRBJ2-1	TGTGCCAGCAGCCAAGAGGGGACTAGCGGGGCCTACAATGAGCAGTTCTTC	CASSQEGTSGAYNEQFF
few	TRBV29-1	10	.	TRBJ2-7	TGCAGCGTCAGGGAGGACGAGCAGTACTTC	CSVREDEQYF
.	TRBV20-1	15	TRBD2	TRBJ2-5	TGCAGTGCTGGGACTAGCGGGGGGTTCCAAGAGACCCAGTACTTC	CSAGTSGGFQETQYF
.	TRBV27	17	TRBD2	TRBJ2-7	TGTGCCAGCAGTTTGGTGCTAGCGGGGGCTAGCTCCTACGAGCAGTACTTC	CASSLVLAGASSYEQYF
.	TRBV18	14	.	TRBJ1-1	TGTGCCAGCTCACCACCGGGGGGGATCCGCGAAGCTTTCTTT	CASSPPGGIREAFF
many	TRBV6-5	15	.	TRBJ1-1	TGTGCCAGCAGTTACGAACGGACTTCGTACACTGAAGCTTTCTTT	CASSYERTSYTEAFF
.	TRBV2	15	TRBD2	TRBJ2-1	TGTGCCAGCAGGGCGACTAGCGGGATCTACAATGAGCAGTTCTTC	CASRATSGIYNEQFF
.	TRBV18	14	.	TRBJ1-1	TGTGCCAGCTCACCACCGCGGGGGCTTACTGAAGCTTTCTTT	CASSPPRGLTEAFF
many	TRBV6-1	14	.	TRBJ2-5	TGTGCCAGCAGTGGAACAGGCTACCAAGAGACCCAGTACTTC	CASSGTGYQETQYF
few	TRBV28	17	TRBD1	TRBJ1-3	TGTGCCAGCAGTGGCGGGACAGCCCGCTTCTCTGGAAACACCATATATTTT	CASSGGTARFSGNTIYF
.	TRBV5-1	18	.	TRBJ1-4	TGCGCCAGCAGCTTCCTAGACAGAAGTGGTGCAACTAATGAAAAACTGTTTTTT	CASSFLDRSGATNEKLFF
.	TRBV24-1	12	.	TRBJ1-1	TGTGCCACCAGGGACGGGAACACTGAAGCTTTCTTT	CATRDGNTEAFF
once	TRBV4-1	16	.	TRBJ2-7	TGCGCCAGCAGCCTCCGGGGGACAGACAGCTCCTACGAGCAGTACTTC	CASSLRGTDSSYEQYF
many	TRBV7-9	15	.	TRBJ1-1	TGTGCCAGCAGCCCCCAAGGGGGGAGTGGCACTGAAGCTTTCTTT	CASSPQGGSGTEAFF